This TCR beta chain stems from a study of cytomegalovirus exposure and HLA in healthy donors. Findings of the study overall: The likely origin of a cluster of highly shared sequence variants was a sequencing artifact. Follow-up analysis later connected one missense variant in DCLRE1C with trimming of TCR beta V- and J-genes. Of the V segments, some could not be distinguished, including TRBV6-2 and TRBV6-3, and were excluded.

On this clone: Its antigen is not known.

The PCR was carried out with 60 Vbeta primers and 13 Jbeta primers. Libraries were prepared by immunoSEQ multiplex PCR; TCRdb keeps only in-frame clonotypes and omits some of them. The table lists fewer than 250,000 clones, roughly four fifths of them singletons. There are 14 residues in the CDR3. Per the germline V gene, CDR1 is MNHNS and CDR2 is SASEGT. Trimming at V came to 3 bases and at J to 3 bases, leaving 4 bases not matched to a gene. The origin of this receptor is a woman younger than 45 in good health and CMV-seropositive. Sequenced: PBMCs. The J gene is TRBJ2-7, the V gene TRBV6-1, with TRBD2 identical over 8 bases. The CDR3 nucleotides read TGTGCCAGCAGTGAGAGGACTAGCAGCTACGAGCAGTACTTC. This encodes CASSERTSSYEQYF.